The T cell receptor beta chain under discussion was sequenced for a study of naive and memory T cell subsets. The germline V gene encodes CDR1 SGHRS and CDR2 YFSETQ. Trimming took 0 bases from V and 6 from J; bases not matched to a gene: 6. This CDR3 has 15 residues. A UMI-containing oligonucleotide was joined by 3' ligation to the TCR cDNA template. Whole-blood samples were 2 to 2.5 ml of peripheral blood from healthy adult volunteers. Amplification of ligated cDNA took four PCR rounds with SP2 and nested alpha and beta constant primers. TCRdb called the 5' RACE reads again in MiXCR, with one record for every CDR3 protein. The sample includes around 48,000 distinct CDR3 sequences, around 4.7% of them seen just once. This clonotype was seen many times.

V usage is TRBV5-1 and J usage is TRBJ2-1; 7 bases fit TRBD2. This sequence originates from a female donor in good health. CDR3: CASSLVTSAINEQFF. The CDR3 bases are TGCGCCAGCAGCTTGGTCACTAGCGCGATCAATGAGCAGTTCTTC.